A selection of T cell receptor beta chains follows, all from one sample in a study of cytomegalovirus exposure and HLA in healthy donors. TCRdb keeps only in-frame clones here, not all; method: immunoSEQ multiplex PCR. The table includes about 150,000 clones, approximately 72% detected once. Material: PBMCs. Receptors originate from a man in his late teens or twenties in good health and CMV-seronegative. CDR3s include the opening cysteine and the closing phenylalanine or tryptophan. The order of the fields is clone size, V gene, J gene, CDR3 length, D gene, CDR3 protein, CDR3 DNA. D genes are given only for firm matches. Clone size is given for some rows only: seen once, a few or many times, or a class if the clone is expanded.

.	TRBV9	TRBJ2-5	16	TRBD2	CASSVGPAGGGGTQYF	TGTGCCAGCAGCGTAGGCCCCGCGGGGGGGGGCGGGACCCAGTACTTC
once	TRBV5-4	TRBJ2-1	14	.	CASSLGGLYNEQFF	TGTGCCAGCAGCTTGGGAGGACTGTACAATGAGCAGTTCTTC
.	TRBV11-2	TRBJ1-3	14	.	CASRRTVSGNTIYF	TGTGCCAGCCGCAGGACAGTCTCTGGAAACACCATATATTTT
.	TRBV5-1	TRBJ2-7	14	.	CASSVSSTAYEQYF	TGCGCCAGCAGCGTTAGCTCGACAGCCTACGAGCAGTACTTC
.	TRBV6-1	TRBJ1-5	13	.	CASSEGGNQPQHF	TGTGCCAGCAGTGAGGGGGGGAATCAGCCCCAGCATTTT
once	TRBV7-8	TRBJ2-1	18	TRBD2	CASSLEGRGRSSYNEQFF	TGTGCCAGCAGCTTAGAGGGTCGCGGGAGGAGCTCCTACAATGAGCAGTTCTTC
.	TRBV2	TRBJ2-2	15	.	CASSGATANTGELFF	TGTGCCAGCAGTGGTGCTACCGCGAACACCGGGGAGCTGTTTTTT
.	TRBV6-5	TRBJ2-7	12	.	CASGGQTYEQYF	TGTGCCAGCGGAGGGCAGACCTACGAGCAGTACTTC
few	TRBV5-5	TRBJ1-1	14	.	CASSLQGPTQEAFF	TGTGCCAGCAGCTTGCAGGGGCCTACCCAAGAAGCTTTCTTT
.	TRBV4-1	TRBJ1-2	14	.	CASSQERQVGGYTF	TGCGCCAGCAGCCAAGAAAGACAGGTTGGGGGCTACACCTTC
few	TRBV6-4	TRBJ2-3	16	TRBD2	CASSDSAGAHTDTQYF	TGTGCCAGCAGTGACTCAGCGGGAGCACACACAGATACGCAGTATTTT
.	TRBV27	TRBJ2-7	14	.	CASSFQGSGYEQYF	TGTGCCAGCAGTTTTCAGGGCTCCGGTTACGAGCAGTACTTC
.	TRBV9	TRBJ2-1	16	.	CASSVGDPAGYNEQFF	TGTGCCAGCAGCGTAGGAGACCCAGCGGGCTACAATGAGCAGTTCTTC
.	TRBV30	TRBJ2-1	14	.	CASNPTGSYNEQFF	TGTGCCTCAAACCCGACGGGATCCTACAATGAGCAGTTCTTC
once	TRBV1	TRBJ2-1	18	.	CTSSQGPGPLAVYNEQFF	TGCACCAGCAGCCAAGGTCCCGGTCCACTAGCGGTCTACAATGAGCAGTTCTTC
.	TRBV5-4	TRBJ2-7	12	.	CASSADSYEQYF	TGTGCCAGCAGCGCCGACAGCTACGAGCAGTACTTC
.	TRBV28	TRBJ1-1	12	.	CASSTSDTEAFF	TGTGCCAGCAGCACTTCGGACACTGAAGCTTTCTTT
.	TRBV6-6	TRBJ2-7	14	.	CASTPRGLVYEQYF	TGTGCCAGCACCCCCCGGGGACTGGTCTACGAGCAGTACTTC
.	TRBV6-6	TRBJ2-2	16	TRBD2	CAIPGVAGGPNGELFF	TGTGCCATCCCGGGGGTAGCGGGAGGGCCGAACGGGGAGCTGTTTTTT
once	TRBV4-1	TRBJ2-5	20	TRBD2	CASSQGAGGLLAGGRETQYF	TGCGCCAGCAGCCAAGGCGCAGGGGGTCTGCTAGCGGGAGGGAGGGAGACCCAGTACTTC
many	TRBV5-1	TRBJ2-1	15	.	CASSPLERSRSEQFF	TGCGCCAGCAGCCCCCTGGAGCGGAGTCGGTCAGAGCAGTTCTTC
few	TRBV7-6	TRBJ2-7	14	TRBD2	CASRVSGREYEQYF	TGTGCCAGCAGAGTTAGCGGGAGGGAGTACGAGCAGTACTTC